Listed here are 8 T cell receptor beta chains from one sample, sequenced in a study of blood T cell repertoires in COVID-19. TCRdb keeps only in-frame clones here, not all; method: immunoSEQ multiplex PCR. In the table there are 95,000 to 110,000 clones, more than 70% of which are singletons. The sample was peripheral blood. All receptors come from a man aged 35 to 55 with active or convalescent COVID-19.

V is TRBV5-1 and J is TRBJ2-7; 9 nucleotides agree with TRBD1. There are 14 residues in the CDR3. Losses at the gene ends were 5 bases for V and 3 bases for J; bases not matched to a gene: 6. CDR1 and CDR2 from the germline V gene are SGHRS and YFSETQ. CDR3 nucleotide sequence: TGCGCCAGCAGTTCGGGACAGGGCCGCTACGAGCAGTACTTC. Translated, it gives CASSSGQGRYEQYF.

This chain connects TRBV29-1 to TRBJ2-7; weak D call: TRBD2 (7 bases). CDR3 length equals 12 residues. CDR1 and CDR2 from the germline V gene are SQVTM and ANQGSEA. The V gene lost 3 bases and the J gene lost 9 bases, with 15 bases spanning the gap. The CDR3 here is CSVEKQGGGQYF. CDR3 coding DNA: TGCAGCGTTGAGAAACAGGGAGGGGGGCAGTACTTC.

The J gene is TRBJ2-2, the V gene TRBV6-2 or TRBV6-3; 10 bases match TRBD2. From germline, CDR1 is MNHEY and CDR2 SVGEGT. J gave up 7 bases and V 0 bases, and 8 bases lay outside the gene matches. The CDR3 runs 17 residues. The CDR3, as DNA: TGTGCCAGCAGTTACTCTGTAGCGGGAGGAGTAGGCGGGGAGCTGTTTTTT. This translates into CASSYSVAGGVGGELFF.

The rearrangement links TRBV9 to TRBJ1-2; D remains ambiguous. Per the germline V gene, CDR1 is SGDLS and CDR2 is YYNGEE. The CDR3 contains 14 residues. The V end lost 0 bases, the J end lost 4 bases, and 10 bases lay between the germline ends. The CDR3 DNA sequence: TGTGCCAGCAGCGTAGGGGTTCGGAGCTATGGCTACACCTTC. It encodes CASSVGVRSYGYTF.

V usage is TRBV15 and J usage is TRBJ1-6; possibly TRBD1 for D (6 bases). The CDR3 spans 13 residues. The V and J ends lost 3 bases and 6 bases respectively, with 6 bases between them. Germline V gene data show CDR1 as LNHNV and CDR2 as YYDKDF (reference sequence). The CDR3 loop is CATSRDSNSPLHF. The CDR3 DNA is TGTGCCACCAGCAGGGACAGTAATTCACCCCTCCACTTT.

The chain uses TRBV7-9 and TRBJ1-6, with unresolved D. Trimming removed 5 bases from V and 11 bases from J, with 10 bases in between. The germline V gene has CDR1 SEHNR and CDR2 FQNEAQ (reference sequence). The CDR3 runs to 12 residues. In DNA form, the CDR3 reads TGTGCCAGCAGCGCCGACTTGGCACCCCTCCACTTT. It specifies CASSADLAPLHF.

The CDR3 DNA follows: TGTGCCAGCAGCTTCTATACGACAGTTACTGGAAACACCATATATTTT. Residues: CASSFYTTVTGNTIYF. The chain employs TRBV7-9 and TRBJ1-3, with D maybe TRBD1 (5 bases). Germline V gene data show CDR1 as SEHNR and CDR2 as FQNEAQ (reference sequence). The V end was cut by 3 bases, the J end by 2 bases, with 14 bases between. CDR3 length equals 16 residues.

The chain carries TRBV11-3 and TRBJ2-5; 8 bases align to TRBD2. Germline V lookup: CDR1 SGHNT, CDR2 YENEEA. V lost 5 bases, J lost 4 bases, and 3 bases stayed unmatched. This CDR3 has 13 residues. The CDR3 region is CASSGTSRETQYF. The CDR3 DNA is TGTGCCAGCAGCGGGACTAGTAGAGAGACCCAGTACTTC.